The rows below give T cell receptor beta chains drawn from one sample of a study of molecular identifiers for immune sequencing clone quantification. TCRdb re-called the PCR reads through MiXCR, storing one row per CDR3 protein. The sample has around 320,000 distinct CDR3 sequences, under 25% seen once. The sample was naive CD8+ T cells from blood, with Jurkat cell RNA spiked in. The receptors derive from a human donor in good health. Some libraries in this study had Jurkat cell RNA spiked in. CDR3s include the opening cysteine and the closing phenylalanine or tryptophan. A D gene is named only where the DNA matches it firmly. A row's size may be missing; if present it is once, few, many or a size class.

J,D,V,size,CDR3,DNA
TRBJ2-7,TRBD1,TRBV2,NA,CVSREVTGAQGQYF,TGTGTCAGCAGAGAGGTGACAGGGGCCCAAGGGCAGTACTTC
TRBJ2-7,NA,TRBV25-1,many,CASSDQRHSYEQYF,TGTGCCAGCAGTGATCAGCGGCACTCCTACGAGCAGTACTTC
TRBJ1-1,NA,TRBV27,few,CASSLGAHTEAFF,TGTGCCAGCAGTTTGGGGGCCCACACTGAAGCTTTCTTT
TRBJ2-6,NA,TRBV7-9,few,CASLTSGPNSGANVLTF,TGTGCCAGCTTAACGTCGGGGCCAAACTCTGGGGCCAACGTCCTGACTTTC
TRBJ1-1,NA,TRBV24-1,many,CATSDGGVEAFF,TGTGCCACCAGTGATGGGGGAGTTGAAGCTTTCTTT
TRBJ1-5,NA,TRBV27,few,CASSQSRGSNQPQHF,TGTGCCAGCAGTCAATCCAGGGGAAGCAATCAGCCCCAGCATTTT
TRBJ1-5,TRBD1,TRBV27,NA,CASSSGQVNQPQHF,TGTGCCAGCAGTTCTGGACAGGTCAATCAGCCCCAGCATTTT
TRBJ1-2,NA,TRBV29-1,few,CSVERESYGHTF,TGCAGCGTTGAAAGAGAATCCTATGGCCACACCTTC
TRBJ1-1,NA,TRBV20-1,NA,CSARDMLENTEAFF,TGCAGTGCTAGAGATATGCTCGAGAACACTGAAGCTTTCTTT
TRBJ2-7,NA,TRBV6-1,many,CASRRQGLGEQYF,TGTGCCAGCCGCAGACAGGGACTTGGCGAGCAGTACTTC
TRBJ2-5,NA,TRBV6-6,few,CASSYGAAQETQYF,TGTGCCAGCAGTTACGGGGCGGCCCAAGAGACCCAGTACTTC
TRBJ1-1,NA,TRBV25-1,few,CASSESRAGFEAFF,TGTGCCAGCAGTGAATCCAGGGCTGGCTTTGAAGCTTTCTTT
TRBJ2-3,NA,TRBV7-9,many,CASSLFGGVTDTQYF,TGTGCCAGCAGCTTATTTGGCGGGGTCACAGATACGCAGTATTTT
TRBJ2-5,NA,TRBV11-3,NA,CASSPGTLKRGTQYF,TGTGCCAGCAGCCCAGGGACCCTAAAACGAGGGACCCAGTACTTC
TRBJ2-7,NA,TRBV7-2,NA,CASSPSPGQLPGSRYEQYF,TGTGCCAGCAGCCCCTCGCCGGGACAACTCCCAGGGAGCCGCTACGAGCAGTACTTC
TRBJ2-3,TRBD2,TRBV6-1,NA,CASSRTSGNTDTRYF,TGTGCCAGCAGTCGGACTAGCGGGAACACAGATACGCGGTATTTT
TRBJ2-7,NA,TRBV19,NA,CASSNPGYYEQYF,TGTGCCAGTAGTAATCCGGGGTACTACGAGCAGTACTTC
TRBJ2-1,NA,TRBV12-5,many,CASGLARLGSYNEQFF,TGTGCTAGTGGTTTGGCCCGACTAGGCTCCTACAATGAGCAGTTCTTC
TRBJ2-2,NA,TRBV4-1,few,CASSQVGGRLSTGELFF,TGCGCCAGCAGCCAGGTGGGGGGGCGGCTCAGCACCGGGGAGCTGTTTTTT
TRBJ2-2,NA,TRBV29-1,NA,CSATGQNTGELFF,TGCAGCGCCACGGGACAGAACACCGGGGAGCTGTTTTTT
TRBJ1-5,TRBD1,TRBV12-3/TRBV12-4,many,CASSEVYRGGQPQHF,TGTGCCAGCAGTGAAGTCTACAGGGGCGGTCAGCCCCAGCATTTT
TRBJ2-7,NA,TRBV11-1,many,CASSTSHIEQYF,TGTGCCAGCAGCACCTCCCATATTGAGCAGTACTTC
TRBJ2-5,NA,TRBV20-1,many,CSARDKDFGGTQYF,TGCAGTGCTAGAGACAAGGACTTCGGGGGTACCCAGTACTTC
TRBJ1-2,NA,TRBV12-3/TRBV12-4,NA,CASSFGVVRDGYTF,TGTGCCAGCAGTTTCGGGGTTGTGAGGGATGGCTACACCTTC
TRBJ2-2,NA,TRBV29-1,many,CSVEASAGELFF,TGCAGCGTTGAAGCTAGCGCCGGGGAGCTGTTTTTT
TRBJ1-1,TRBD1,TRBV7-2,many,CASSLTGAAEAFF,TGTGCCAGCAGCTTGACAGGGGCCGCCGAAGCTTTCTTT
TRBJ2-3,TRBD2,TRBV13,NA,CASSSRAGPSTDTQYF,TGTGCCAGCAGCTCCAGAGCGGGACCATCCACAGATACGCAGTATTTT
TRBJ1-1,NA,TRBV10-3,NA,CATGPLGTEAFF,TGTGCCACCGGGCCTTTGGGCACTGAAGCTTTCTTT
TRBJ1-1,TRBD1,TRBV6-5,NA,CASRTGLLGAFF,TGTGCCAGCAGGACAGGGCTTCTAGGAGCTTTCTTT
TRBJ2-1,TRBD1,TRBV4-3,few,CASSQESDRGGNEQFF,TGCGCCAGCAGCCAAGAATCGGACAGGGGGGGCAATGAGCAGTTCTTC
TRBJ2-5,TRBD2,TRBV25-1,NA,CASSEAGGAVGETQYF,TGTGCCAGCAGTGAAGCGGGGGGGGCGGTAGGAGAGACCCAGTACTTC
TRBJ2-7,NA,TRBV6-6,few,CASSWRDLYEQYF,TGTGCCAGCAGTTGGCGGGATCTTTACGAGCAGTACTTC
TRBJ2-7,NA,TRBV7-9,many,CASSHYNEDEQYF,TGTGCCAGCAGCCACTATAACGAGGACGAGCAGTACTTC
TRBJ2-7,NA,TRBV28,NA,CASGIMTGYPSYEQYF,TGTGCCAGCGGTATTATGACAGGTTACCCGTCCTACGAGCAGTACTTC
TRBJ2-2,TRBD2,TRBV7-9,few,CASSLERLAGGNTGELFF,TGTGCCAGCAGCTTAGAACGGCTAGCGGGAGGAAACACCGGGGAGCTGTTTTTT
TRBJ1-6,TRBD1,TRBV5-1,many,CASSAGTGMINNSPLHF,TGCGCCAGCAGCGCCGGGACAGGGATGATAAATAATTCACCCCTCCACTTT
TRBJ2-7,TRBD2,TRBV20-1,few,CSAGGLAGTYEQYF,TGCAGTGCTGGGGGGCTAGCGGGGACCTACGAGCAGTACTTC
TRBJ1-1,NA,TRBV12-3/TRBV12-4,NA,CASGDTFRVTEAFF,TGTGCCAGCGGAGACACCTTTCGGGTCACTGAAGCTTTCTTT
TRBJ2-7,NA,TRBV4-3,once,CASSQLNGYEQYF,TGCGCCAGCAGCCAACTTAACGGTTATGAGCAGTACTTC
TRBJ2-5,NA,TRBV29-1,few,CSELDGPETQYF,TGCAGCGAGCTGGACGGGCCTGAGACCCAGTACTTC
TRBJ2-1,NA,TRBV20-1,NA,CSAETGHSYNEQFF,TGCAGTGCTGAAACGGGTCACTCCTACAATGAGCAGTTCTTC
TRBJ1-6,NA,TRBV7-8,few,CASSLPDQGDIQNSPLHF,TGTGCCAGCAGCCTTCCTGACCAAGGAGACATCCAAAATTCACCCCTCCACTTT
TRBJ1-1,TRBD1,TRBV20-1,NA,CSAPPPRGYRGLEEAFF,TGCAGTGCTCCTCCCCCTCGGGGTTACAGGGGGCTTGAGGAAGCTTTCTTT
TRBJ2-3,TRBD2,TRBV5-1,NA,CASSFSGGERTDTQYF,TGCGCCAGCAGCTTCAGCGGGGGGGAACGCACAGATACGCAGTATTTT
TRBJ2-3,TRBD1,TRBV9,few,CASGERPWDSSTDTQYF,TGTGCCAGCGGGGAGAGGCCTTGGGACAGTAGCACAGATACGCAGTATTTT
TRBJ2-3,NA,TRBV3-1,few,CASSQVPLGGRDTQYF,TGTGCCAGCAGCCAAGTGCCCTTGGGGGGTCGAGATACGCAGTATTTT
TRBJ2-1,NA,TRBV7-2,once,CVSSLDSHNEQFF,TGTGTCAGCAGCTTAGACAGCCACAATGAGCAGTTCTTC
TRBJ1-2,NA,TRBV7-9,many,CASSLGTYGYTF,TGTGCCAGCAGCTTAGGCACATATGGCTACACCTTC
TRBJ2-1,TRBD2,TRBV18,NA,CASSQPGLAGEAYNEQFF,TGTGCCAGCTCTCAACCGGGACTAGCGGGGGAGGCCTACAATGAGCAGTTCTTC
TRBJ2-2,NA,TRBV19,few,CASSFWANTGELFF,TGTGCCAGTAGTTTCTGGGCGAACACCGGGGAGCTGTTTTTT
TRBJ2-7,TRBD1,TRBV4-3,NA,CASSQAYRDRVHEQYF,TGCGCCAGCAGCCAAGCCTACCGGGACAGGGTCCACGAGCAGTACTTC
TRBJ2-3,TRBD2,TRBV10-3,NA,CAINERGTSGPTDTQYF,TGCGCCATCAATGAAAGGGGGACTAGCGGACCCACAGATACGCAGTATTTT
TRBJ2-3,TRBD1,TRBV29-1,many,CSVEPTGGDTDTQYF,TGCAGCGTTGAACCCACAGGGGGAGACACAGATACGCAGTATTTT